This passage covers 24 T cell receptor beta chains from one sample sequenced in a study of T cell responses to AZD1222 COVID-19 vaccine. Produced via immunoSEQ multiplex PCR; TCRdb's table is partial and in-frame only. The sample gives 110,000 to 150,000 clones, roughly 90% of which show up once; approximately 3.1% is in the top ten. This specimen consisted of peripheral blood, obtained on day 0 of AZD1222 vaccination. The receptors derive from an adult in good health.

V usage is TRBV7-2 and J usage is TRBJ1-5; TRBD1 matches at 7 bases. Germline CDR1 reads SGHTA; CDR2 reads FQGNSA. J lost 4 bases, V lost 8 bases, and 5 bases had no gene match. The CDR3 length is 13 residues. CDR3 loop: CASAWGQNQPQHF. DNA of the CDR3: TGTGCCAGCGCTTGGGGACAGAATCAGCCCCAGCATTTT.

The CDR3 DNA follows: TGTGCCAGCAGCCCCTATGAGGGGTTCGCCGGAAACACCATATATTTT. Its protein is CASSPYEGFAGNTIYF. J is TRBJ1-3 and V is TRBV14; a weak D match, TRBD1 (5 bases). The CDR3 length is 16 residues. Trimming removed 4 bases from V and 4 bases from J, with 17 bases in between. CDR1 is SGHDN, CDR2 FVKESK, per germline.

The chain couples TRBV27 to TRBJ1-5; 10 bases are shared with TRBD1. The V and J ends lost 6 bases and 7 bases, in that order; junction bases with no gene match: 12. Germline CDR1 reads MNHEY; CDR2 reads SMNVEV (reference sequence). The CDR3 sequence is 16 residues long. CDR3 residues: CASSPFPGTGEQPQHF. The CDR3 coding sequence is TGTGCCAGCAGCCCGTTTCCCGGGACAGGGGAGCAGCCCCAGCATTTT.

This clone was observed a single time. J is TRBJ2-7 and V is TRBV21-1. TRBV21-1 is a recognized pseudogene. The length of the CDR3 is 13 residues. Here the CDR3 DNA reads TGTGCCAGCAGCAAGATCATAGGATACGAGCAGTACTTC. The encoded protein is CASSKIIGYEQYF.

The chain recombines TRBV7-3 with TRBJ1-5; 9 nucleotides agree with TRBD1. The CDR3 is made up of 19 amino acids. CDR1 is SGHTA and CDR2 is FQGTGA in the germline V gene. V dropped 1 base and J dropped 1; count of bases not matched to a gene: 11. CDR3: CASSLKTGTGRRSNQPQHF. The CDR3 DNA sequence: TGTGCCAGCAGCTTAAAGACCGGGACAGGGAGAAGGAGCAATCAGCCCCAGCATTTT.

The genes are TRBV30 and TRBJ1-4; unclear D gene. V lost 4 bases to trimming and J lost 8 bases, with 5 bases between them. The germline V gene encodes CDR1 GTSNPN and CDR2 SVGIG (reference sequence). This CDR3 comprises 10 residues. CDR3 sequence (DNA): TGTGCCTGGAAGGGAGAAAAACTGTTTTTT. Translation: CAWKGEKLFF.

The chain's CDR3 is CASSFRTSGSSTDTQYF. The CDR3 bases are TGTGCCAGCAGCTTCCGAACTAGCGGGAGTAGCACAGATACGCAGTATTTT. The chain carries TRBV7-6 and TRBJ2-3; the match to TRBD2 covers 11 bases. The ends lost 3 bases at V and 0 bases at J; junction bases unmatched: 5. The CDR3 is 17 amino acids. Germline V gene lookup returns CDR1 SGHVS and CDR2 FNYEAQ.

V gene TRBV10-3 combines with J gene TRBJ1-2; D call uncertain. Trimming pared 2 bases from V and 8 bases from J, leaving 6 bases between. Per germline, CDR1 ENHRY and CDR2 SYGVKD. The CDR3 has 11 amino acids. CDR3 loop: CAISESVGYTF. DNA for the CDR3: TGTGCCATCAGTGAGAGTGTAGGCTACACCTTC.

The chain uses TRBV4-1 and TRBJ2-1, with D perhaps TRBD1 (6 bases). The CDR3 has 16 residues. Germline V gene sequence: CDR1 MGHRA, CDR2 YSYEKL. V lost 4 bases to trimming and J lost 7 bases, with 20 bases between them. In DNA, the CDR3 is TGCGCCAGCAGCCTGACCCCACAGGGAAGACAAAATGAGCAGTTCTTC. Translating it yields CASSLTPQGRQNEQFF.

This sequence joins TRBV9 and TRBJ2-1; D unclear. CDR1 is SGDLS, CDR2 YYNGEE, per germline. V shed 4 bases and J shed 8 bases, with 19 bases lying between them. The CDR3 runs to 15 residues. The CDR3, as DNA: TGTGCCAGCAGCCCCAGTGGAGCCCCCTTGGATGAGCAGTTCTTC. Translation gives CASSPSGAPLDEQFF.

The gene calls are TRBV28 and TRBJ2-3; 9 nucleotides align to TRBD2. The CDR3 loop spans 16 amino acids. Germline CDR1 is MDHEN and CDR2 is SYDVKM. The V segment lost 6 bases and the J segment 2 bases; nucleotides outside the gene matches: 9. In DNA, the CDR3 is TGTGCCAGCAGCACGGCGGTAGCGGGAGACACAGATACGCAGTATTTT. Protein sequence: CASSTAVAGDTDTQYF. Using reference TRBV28 and TRBJ2-3 for the parts outside the CDR3, the full variable domain is DVKVTQSSRYLVKRTGEKVFLECVQDMDHENMFWYRQDPGLGLRLIYFSYDVKMKEKGDIPEGYSVSREKKERFSLILESASTNQTSMYLCASSTAVAGDTDTQYFGPGTRLTVL.

The chain joins TRBV6-2 or TRBV6-3 to TRBJ2-1, with a possible D match to TRBD2 (5 bases). CDR1 is MNHEY and CDR2 is SVGEGT in the germline V gene. The germline V and J ends were trimmed by 0 bases and 1 base, with 22 bases remaining between them. The CDR3 loop spans 20 amino acids. Here the CDR3 reads CASSYSPGRWSLESYNEQFF. The CDR3 DNA reads TGTGCCAGCAGTTACTCCCCTGGGAGATGGTCCCTGGAGTCCTACAATGAGCAGTTCTTC.

The V and J genes are TRBV7-9 and TRBJ2-2, with no clear D. Per the germline V gene, CDR1 is SEHNR and CDR2 is FQNEAQ (reference sequence). The V end was cut by 1 base, the J end by 9 bases, with 0 bases between. The length of the CDR3 is 10 residues. CDR3 bases: TGTGCCAGCAGCTTAGGGGAGCTGTTTTTT. It codes for CASSLGELFF.

The rearrangement links TRBV7-9 to TRBJ1-2, with D perhaps TRBD1 (6 bases). This CDR3 is 14 amino acids long. V lost 6 bases, J lost 4 bases, and 15 bases lay in between. Germline lookup yields CDR1 SEHNR and CDR2 FQNEAQ (reference sequence). CDR3 sequence reads: CASSPKTGPYGYTF. The CDR3 DNA sequence: TGTGCCAGCAGTCCAAAAACAGGGCCCTATGGCTACACCTTC.

The chain combines TRBV27 with TRBJ1-2, with 8 bases that match TRBD1. Germline loops: CDR1 MNHEY, CDR2 SMNVEV (reference sequence). V lost 0 bases, J lost 8 bases, and 8 bases stayed unmatched. The CDR3 consists of 15 residues. The CDR3 DNA sequence: TGTGCCAGCAGTTTATCAGTGGACAGGGTAATCGGCTACACCTTC. Its translation: CASSLSVDRVIGYTF.

The chain is built from TRBV5-1 and TRBJ1-6; D not resolved. V was trimmed by 2 bases and J by 1 base, leaving 13 bases between them. CDR1 and CDR2 (germline): SGHRS, YFSETQ. The CDR3 runs 17 residues. The CDR3 DNA follows: TGCGCCAGCAGCTTCTCTGTTGTGGGGTCCTATAATTCACCCCTCCACTTT. Translating it yields CASSFSVVGSYNSPLHF.

The CDR3 nucleotides read TGTGCCAGCAGTGGGCCTCTAGGGGACTGGCGGAACACTGAAGCTTTCTTT. Translating it yields CASSGPLGDWRNTEAFF. J is TRBJ1-1 and V is TRBV2; D may be TRBD1 (5 bases). CDR3 length equals 17 residues. Trimming stripped 4 bases from V and 1 base from J, with 19 bases between. Per germline, CDR1 SNHLY and CDR2 FYNNEI. Full variable domain (missing parts from reference TRBV2 and TRBJ1-1): EPEVTQTPSHQVTQMGQEVILRCVPISNHLYFYWYRQILGQKVEFLVSFYNNEISEKSEIFDDQFSVERPDGSNFTLKIRSTKLEDSAMYFCASSGPLGDWRNTEAFFGQGTRLTVV.

V usage is TRBV5-4 and J usage is TRBJ1-2, with 11 bases aligning to TRBD1. V lost 4 bases to trimming and J lost 5 bases; unmatched junction nucleotides: 7. CDR1 is SGHNT and CDR2 is YYREEE in the germline V gene (reference sequence). The CDR3 loop spans 15 amino acids. The CDR3 DNA reads as TGTGCCAGCAGCAAAGGACAGGGGGCAAGATATGGCTACACCTTC. This gives the protein CASSKGQGARYGYTF.

This chain's CDR3 is CASSYSGLTGELFF. DNA of the CDR3: TGTGCCAGCAGTTACTCAGGGTTGACCGGGGAGCTGTTTTTT. The chain joins TRBV6-5 to TRBJ2-2; no clear D. Trimming shortened V by 0 bases and J by 5 bases, and 7 bases separated the two germline ends. Per germline, CDR1 MNHEY and CDR2 SVGAGI. CDR3 length: 14 amino acids.

V usage is TRBV19 and J usage is TRBJ2-7, with a possible D match to TRBD2 (6 bases). The CDR3 contains 15 residues. V lost 3 bases and J lost 4, with 16 bases in between. Germline V gene lookup returns CDR1 LNHDA and CDR2 SQIVND (reference sequence). CDR3 in DNA: TGTGCCAGTAGTATGCGGCCCGGGGGTCCTTACGAGCAGTACTTC. It codes for CASSMRPGGPYEQYF.

The rearrangement joins TRBV3-1 (or the pseudogene TRBV3-2) to TRBJ2-7, with D possibly being TRBD2 (6 bases). V was trimmed by 4 bases and J by 1 base, leaving 11 bases between them. Germline assignment: CDR1 LGHDT and CDR2 YNNKEL (reference sequence). The CDR3 has 14 amino acids. The CDR3 DNA sequence: TGTGCCAGCAGCCGACCGGGGGTGTCCTACGAGCAGTACTTC. This gives the protein CASSRPGVSYEQYF.

This chain uses TRBV7-2 with TRBJ2-3; 7 bases agree with TRBD2. Germline V gene data show CDR1 as SGHTA and CDR2 as FQGNSA. There are 18 residues in the CDR3. The J segment lost 1 base and the V segment lost 2 bases, leaving 12 bases of the junction unmatched. This chain's CDR3 is CASSLFAVAGGGTDTQYF. The CDR3 DNA sequence: TGTGCCAGCAGCTTATTCGCAGTAGCGGGTGGGGGCACAGATACGCAGTATTTT.

The V call is TRBV6-1, the J call TRBJ1-1; no clear D. Between the trimmed V and J ends, which lost 2 bases and 7 bases, there was a span of 8 bases. The CDR3 is 12 amino acids. CDR1 is MNHNS and CDR2 is SASEGT in the germline V gene. In DNA form, the CDR3 reads TGTGCCAGCAGTGAATATCAGAGTGAAGCTTTCTTT. It specifies CASSEYQSEAFF.

The chain recombines TRBV3-1 (or the pseudogene TRBV3-2) with TRBJ2-3; 8 bases line up with TRBD1. The CDR3 runs to 20 residues. Germline CDR1 reads LGHDT; CDR2 reads YNNKEL (reference sequence). J gave up 2 bases and V 0 bases, and 16 bases lay outside the gene matches. Written as DNA, the CDR3 is TGTGCCAGCAGCCAAGATGGAGAGGGTAGACAGGGGATGAACACAGATACGCAGTATTTT. This encodes CASSQDGEGRQGMNTDTQYF.